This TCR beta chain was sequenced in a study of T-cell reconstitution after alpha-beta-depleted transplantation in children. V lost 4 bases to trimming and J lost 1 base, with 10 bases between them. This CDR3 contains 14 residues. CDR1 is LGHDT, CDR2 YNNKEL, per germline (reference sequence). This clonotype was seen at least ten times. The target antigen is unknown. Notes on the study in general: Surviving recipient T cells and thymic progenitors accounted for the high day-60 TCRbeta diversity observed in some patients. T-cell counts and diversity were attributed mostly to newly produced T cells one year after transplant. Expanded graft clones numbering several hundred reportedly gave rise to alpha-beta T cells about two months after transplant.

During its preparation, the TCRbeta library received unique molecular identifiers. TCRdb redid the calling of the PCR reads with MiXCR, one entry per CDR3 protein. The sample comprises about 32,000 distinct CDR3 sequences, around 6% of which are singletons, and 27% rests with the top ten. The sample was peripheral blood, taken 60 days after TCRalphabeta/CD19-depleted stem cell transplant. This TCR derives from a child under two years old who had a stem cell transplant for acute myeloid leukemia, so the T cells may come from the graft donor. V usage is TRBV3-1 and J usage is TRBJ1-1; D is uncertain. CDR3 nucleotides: TGTGCCAGCAGCCCAGGACTAACGAACACTGAAGCTTTCTTT. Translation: CASSPGLTNTEAFF.